This TCR beta chain was found in a study of T cells in Graves' hyperthyroidism and ophthalmopathy. Study-wide findings and caveats: Peripheral blood also featured most of the thyroid clonotypes expanded above 0.001.

Germline loops: CDR1 MDHEN, CDR2 SYDVKM. V gave up 2 bases and J gave up 1 base, with 17 bases separating them. CDR3 length equals 17 residues. This clonotype was counted ten times or more. No antigen is known for it. RNA transcripts provided the source from which TCR beta CDR3 regions were amplified. Using the HTBI primer set, a first-round RT-PCR was run on the TCR CDR3. TCRdb ran MiXCR on the multiplex PCR reads and lists one entry per CDR3 protein. The table has about 550,000 distinct CDR3 sequences, less than 25% seen once. If no ophthalmopathy progression occurred within 18 months, Graves' hyperthyroidism was stable. Clinical symptoms, serum thyroxine, TRAb, thyroid ultrasound and orbital computed tomography informed diagnoses. Using approximately 10 ml of fresh peripheral blood, PBMCs were prepared.

V usage is TRBV28 and J usage is TRBJ1-1; D is perhaps TRBD1 (5 bases). The sequence was obtained from a man between 18 and 29 years old with Graves' hyperthyroidism. The specimen sequenced was blood. The CDR3 DNA reads as TGTGCCAGCAGTTTAACTCGAGGGGCCGGGGCGAACACTGAAGCTTTCTTT. This sequence encodes CASSLTRGAGANTEAFF. Together with reference TRBV28 and TRBJ1-1, the CDR3 gives the full variable domain: DVKVTQSSRYLVKRTGEKVFLECVQDMDHENMFWYRQDPGLGLRLIYFSYDVKMKEKGDIPEGYSVSREKKERFSLILESASTNQTSMYLCASSLTRGAGANTEAFFGQGTRLTVV.